Following are 28 T cell receptor beta chains from one sample sequenced in a study of blood T cell repertoires in COVID-19. Assay used: immunoSEQ multiplex PCR; TCRdb lists only in-frame clones, some missing. Of some 300,000 clones in the sample, around 90% were seen once. Sequencing was performed on peripheral blood. Every receptor here comes from a man between 65 and 85 years old with acute or convalescent COVID-19.

The gene calls are TRBV9 and TRBJ2-6; TRBD1 is a possible D gene (6 bases). V was shortened by 7 bases and J by 0 bases, with 11 bases between the two germline ends. The CDR3 consists of 15 residues. Looked up from germline, CDR1 is SGDLS and CDR2 is YYNGEE. The CDR3 loop reads CASDPGHSGANVLTF. In DNA, the CDR3 is TGTGCCAGCGATCCGGGACACTCTGGGGCCAACGTCCTGACTTTC.

The J gene is TRBJ1-5, the V gene TRBV10-3; 7 bases align to TRBD1. From germline, CDR1 is ENHRY and CDR2 SYGVKD. The CDR3 has 15 residues. With V trimmed by 10 bases and J by 0 bases, 9 bases remained unmatched. The CDR3 region has the DNA TGTGCCACCACCAGGGGGAGACATAGCAATCAGCCCCAGCATTTT. It is translated as CATTRGRHSNQPQHF.

The chain is built from TRBV29-1 and TRBJ2-5; 8 nucleotides match TRBD2. V shed 7 bases, J shed 5 bases, and the junction held 9 bases outside the gene matches. Germline-derived CDR1 and CDR2 are SQVTM and ANQGSEA. CDR3 size: 13 residues. CDR3: CSGLGGGKETQYF. The CDR3 nucleotides read TGCAGCGGTCTGGGCGGGGGGAAGGAGACCCAGTACTTC. Full variable domain (outside the CDR3, taken from reference TRBV29-1 and TRBJ2-5): SAVISQKPSRDICQRGTSLTIQCQVDSQVTMMFWYRQQPGQSLTLIATANQGSEATYESGFVIDKFPISRPNLTFSTLTVSNMSPEDSSIYLCSGLGGGKETQYFGPGTRLLVL.

This clone was seen a single time. The V and J genes are TRBV7-2 and TRBJ1-6; TRBD1 matches at 9 bases. The CDR3 totals 16 residues. Germline loops: CDR1 SGHTA, CDR2 FQGNSA. After removal of 1 base from V and 10 bases from J, the junction contained 8 bases not matched to a gene. In DNA, the CDR3 is TGTGCCAGCAGCTTAGTCGGGGGACAGGGTGGGTCACCCCTCCACTTT. Amino acid sequence: CASSLVGGQGGSPLHF.

The CDR3 bases are TGTGCCAGTAGTTATTCCGGGACAGGGAATCCCCGAAATGAGCAGTTCTTC. Its protein is CASSYSGTGNPRNEQFF. The chain carries TRBV19 and TRBJ2-1; 9 nucleotides align to TRBD1. V gave up 5 bases and J gave up 7 bases; unmatched junction bases: 15. Germline V gene data show CDR1 as LNHDA and CDR2 as SQIVND (reference sequence). The CDR3 is 17 residues long.

This chain uses TRBV28 with TRBJ2-7; TRBD1 is a possible D gene (7 bases). The germline V gene encodes CDR1 MDHEN and CDR2 SYDVKM. The CDR3 extends over 14 amino acids. V shed 3 bases and J shed 7 bases, with 16 bases lying between them. CDR3 DNA: TGTGCCAGCAGTTTGACAGGGAGGACCGGGGAGCAGTACTTC. Translating it yields CASSLTGRTGEQYF.

Of note for this clone: This sample includes further DNA sequences coding for the same CDR3. The chain uses TRBV29-1 and TRBJ1-1, with 7 bases that match TRBD1. The V gene end was trimmed by 0 bases and the J gene end by 3 bases; junction bases not matched to a gene: 4. The CDR3 consists of 14 residues. Germline loops: CDR1 SQVTM, CDR2 ANQGSEA. This chain's CDR3 is CSVEEDRDYTEAFF. CDR3 DNA sequence: TGCAGCGTTGAAGAAGACAGGGATTACACTGAAGCTTTCTTT. Together with reference TRBV29-1 and TRBJ1-1, the CDR3 gives the full variable domain: SAVISQKPSRDICQRGTSLTIQCQVDSQVTMMFWYRQQPGQSLTLIATANQGSEATYESGFVIDKFPISRPNLTFSTLTVSNMSPEDSSIYLCSVEEDRDYTEAFFGQGTRLTVV.

This clone came up many times. The chain is built from TRBV7-9 and TRBJ2-1; unclear D gene. Germline CDR1 and CDR2: SEHNR and FQNEAQ (reference sequence). This CDR3 has 12 residues. The V gene lost 3 bases and the J gene lost 10 bases, with 10 bases spanning the gap. The CDR3 sequence: CASSFEVGEQFF. The CDR3 DNA is TGTGCCAGCAGCTTCGAAGTCGGGGAGCAGTTCTTC.

The chain carries TRBV20-1 and TRBJ1-2; 9 nucleotides agree with TRBD1. In germline, CDR1 is DFQATT, CDR2 SNEGSKA (reference sequence). V was clipped by 3 bases and J by 1 base; unmatched bases: 6. This CDR3 comprises 15 residues. The CDR3 is CSASLGTGINYGYTF. The CDR3 DNA sequence: TGCAGTGCTAGTCTGGGGACAGGGATTAACTATGGCTACACCTTC.

This chain uses TRBV7-3 with TRBJ2-3, with 9 bases identical to TRBD1. The junction had 2 bases not matched to a gene; V was cut back by 0 bases and J by 4 bases. From germline, CDR1 is SGHTA and CDR2 FQGTGA. This CDR3 region has 15 residues. The CDR3 bases are TGTGCCAGCAGCTTAACTAGACAGGGGGCAGATACGCAGTATTTT. Amino acid sequence: CASSLTRQGADTQYF.

The rearrangement links TRBV20-1 to TRBJ2-7; TRBD2 matches at 9 bases. The CDR3 spans 15 residues. Looked up from germline, CDR1 is DFQATT and CDR2 is SNEGSKA (reference sequence). The J segment lost 5 bases and the V segment lost 3 bases, leaving 11 bases of the junction unmatched. CDR3 nucleotides: TGCAGTGCTAGTCCCTACGCGGGGGGGCACAACGAGCAGTACTTC. Amino acids: CSASPYAGGHNEQYF.

The chain joins TRBV6-5 to TRBJ2-7, with D maybe TRBD1 (6 bases). Germline loops: CDR1 MNHEY, CDR2 SVGAGI. The CDR3 is made up of 13 amino acids. V lost 6 bases, J lost 4 bases, and 13 bases lay in between. CDR3 DNA: TGTGCCAGCAGCCTTGGACAGATTTACGAGCAGTACTTC. Translated: CASSLGQIYEQYF.

This clone was picked up one time. The CDR3 protein is CASSRGANDYGYTF. The CDR3 DNA is TGTGCCAGTAGCAGGGGCGCAAATGACTATGGCTACACCTTC. The chain carries TRBV28 and TRBJ1-2; tentative D call: TRBD1 (6 bases). Germline V CDR1 and CDR2: MDHEN, SYDVKM. V was trimmed by 9 bases and J by 3 bases, leaving 17 bases between them. The CDR3 is made up of 14 amino acids.

The J gene is TRBJ1-1, the V gene TRBV30; the D gene is possibly TRBD1 (6 bases). V gave up 3 bases and J gave up 0 bases, with 17 bases separating them. CDR1 and CDR2 from the germline V gene are GTSNPN and SVGIG (reference sequence). The CDR3 runs 16 residues. In nucleotides, the CDR3 is TGTGCCTGGAGGCTACGTACAGGGTTTGTGAACACTGAAGCTTTCTTT. As protein: CAWRLRTGFVNTEAFF. The full variable domain, in which reference TRBV30 and TRBJ1-1 provide the parts outside the CDR3, is SQTIHQWPATLVQPVGSPLSLECTVEGTSNPNLYWYRQAAGRGLQLLFYSVGIGQISSEVPQNLSASRPQDRQFILSSKKLLLSDSGFYLCAWRLRTGFVNTEAFFGQGTRLTVV.

The chain uses TRBV18 and TRBJ2-7; 12 bases map to TRBD2. This CDR3 is 14 amino acids long. V dropped 3 bases and J dropped 6; count of bases not matched to a gene: 3. Germline V gives CDR1 KGHSH, CDR2 LQKENI. CDR3 nucleotide sequence: TGTGCCAGCTCACCGACTAGCGGGAGTGCCGAGCAGTACTTC. It is translated as CASSPTSGSAEQYF. Full variable domain (remainder filled in from reference TRBV18 and TRBJ2-7): NAGVMQNPRHLVRRRGQEARLRCSPMKGHSHVYWYRQLPEEGLKFMVYLQKENIIDESGMPKERFSAEFPKEGPSILRIQQVVRGDSAAYFCASSPTSGSAEQYFGPGTRLTVT.

In nucleotides, the CDR3 is TGTGCCAGCAGCTTAGTTGAAGGGGGCCCGAACACTGAAGCTTTCTTT. It codes for CASSLVEGGPNTEAFF. The rearrangement joins TRBV7-8 to TRBJ1-1; 7 bases line up with TRBD1. With V trimmed by 1 base and J by 1 base, 6 bases remained unmatched. There are 16 residues in the CDR3. Germline V lookup: CDR1 SGHVS, CDR2 FQNEAQ.

The gene calls are TRBV5-5 and TRBJ2-7, with TRBD2 matching 7 bases. With 0 bases clipped from V and 2 bases from J, the junction kept 5 bases outside the gene matches. Germline CDR1 and CDR2: SGHKS and YYEKEE (reference sequence). CDR3 length equals 15 residues. The CDR3 reads CASSLEGLLTYEQYF. In nucleotides, the CDR3 is TGTGCCAGCAGCTTGGAGGGACTACTTACCTACGAGCAGTACTTC.

V usage is TRBV3-1 (or the pseudogene TRBV3-2) and J usage is TRBJ1-3, with 7 bases matching TRBD1. CDR3 size: 14 residues. In germline, CDR1 is LGHDT, CDR2 YNNKEL (reference sequence). V dropped 4 bases and J dropped 4; count of bases not matched to a gene: 4. The DNA for the CDR3 is TGTGCCAGCAGCCCTCTGGACAGGGGAAACACCATATATTTT. Encoded protein: CASSPLDRGNTIYF.

The chain couples TRBV6-6 to TRBJ2-1; 9 bases are shared with TRBD2. The ends lost 5 bases at V and 5 bases at J; junction bases unmatched: 10. The CDR3 spans 16 residues. Germline V lookup: CDR1 MNHNY, CDR2 SVGAGI (reference sequence). The CDR3 spells CASSPRVAGANNEQFF. The CDR3, as DNA: TGTGCCAGCAGTCCGAGGGTAGCGGGGGCTAACAATGAGCAGTTCTTC.

The rearrangement links TRBV6-5 to TRBJ1-2, with D possibly matching TRBD1 (6 bases). The germline CDR1 and CDR2 sequences are MNHEY and SVGAGI. The CDR3 has 13 residues. Trimming cost V 7 bases and J 5 bases, with 14 bases left between them. CDR3 in amino acids: CASMEGRGYGYTF. The CDR3 DNA reads TGTGCCAGCATGGAGGGGAGGGGGTATGGCTACACCTTC.

The chain carries TRBV7-2 and TRBJ2-7; a weak D match, TRBD2 (7 bases). The CDR3 is 15 amino acids. Germline V gene data show CDR1 as SGHTA and CDR2 as FQGNSA. V shed 0 bases and J shed 6 bases, with 15 bases lying between them. The CDR3, as DNA: TGTGCCAGCAGCTTAGCGGGGGGGGCAGTACGCGAGCAGTACTTC. Protein sequence: CASSLAGGAVREQYF.

This sequence joins TRBV30 and TRBJ1-5, with 8 bases lining up with TRBD1. The CDR3 runs to 13 residues. Trimming took 4 bases from V and 6 from J; bases not matched to a gene: 5. Germline CDR1 and CDR2: GTSNPN and SVGIG (reference sequence). The CDR3 loop reads CAWNPGGGQPQHF. DNA for the CDR3: TGTGCCTGGAATCCAGGGGGCGGTCAGCCCCAGCATTTT.

CDR3 DNA: TGTGCCAGCAGCCCCGTCGGGACAGGGGTTCAGCCCCAGCATTTT. It is translated as CASSPVGTGVQPQHF. The chain joins TRBV7-2 to TRBJ1-5; 10 nucleotides line up with TRBD1. V shed 5 bases, J shed 6 bases, and the junction held 7 bases outside the gene matches. The CDR3 has 15 amino acids. Germline V gene lookup returns CDR1 SGHTA and CDR2 FQGNSA.

CDR3 amino acids: CASKQINYGYTF. CDR3 nucleotides: TGTGCCAGTAAACAGATTAACTATGGCTACACCTTC. The rearrangement uses TRBV19 and TRBJ1-2, with D hard to call. The CDR3 covers 12 residues. Per germline, CDR1 LNHDA and CDR2 SQIVND (reference sequence). V was trimmed by 7 bases and J by 1 base, leaving 7 bases between them.

This chain connects TRBV11-2 to TRBJ2-1; 10 bases are a match to TRBD2. The V segment lost 5 bases and the J segment 6 bases; nucleotides outside the gene matches: 7. Per the germline V gene, CDR1 is SGHAT and CDR2 is FQNNGV. The CDR3 sequence is 15 residues long. The DNA for the CDR3 is TGTGCCAGCAGCATGCAGCGGGGGGGCCGCAATGAGCAGTTCTTC. As protein: CASSMQRGGRNEQFF.

This clone was seen only a few times. The DNA of the CDR3 is TGTGCCAGCAGTTTTACGAGGTCACGCGGCTACACCTTC. It translates to CASSFTRSRGYTF. The chain joins TRBV28 to TRBJ1-2; D gene unclear. The CDR3 sequence is 13 residues long. Germline values: CDR1 MDHEN, CDR2 SYDVKM. V lost 3 bases to trimming and J lost 8 bases, with 13 bases between them.

The rearrangement links TRBV6-2 or TRBV6-3 to TRBJ1-6, with a tentative D call TRBD1 (6 bases). Germline-derived CDR1 and CDR2 are MNHEY and SVGEGT. CDR3 length: 16 residues. Trimming pared 4 bases from V and 8 bases from J, leaving 18 bases between. CDR3 DNA: TGTGCCAGCAGTTGGTCCTGGACAGCCAAGGATTCACCCCTCCACTTT. Its protein product is CASSWSWTAKDSPLHF.

Written as DNA, the CDR3 is TGTGCCACCAGTGTCCCGACGGGAGGGGGCACAGATACGCAGTATTTT. Translating gives CATSVPTGGGTDTQYF. The rearrangement uses TRBV24-1 and TRBJ2-3; 8 nucleotides match TRBD2. The CDR3 totals 16 residues. Germline CDR1 is KGHDR and CDR2 is SFDVKD. V lost 5 bases to trimming and J lost 1 base; unmatched junction nucleotides: 7.